The 9 T cell receptor beta chains given below trace back to one sample, sequenced in a study of T-cell memory formation after mild COVID-19. TCRdb called the 5' RACE reads again in MiXCR, with one record for every CDR3 protein. The table shows just over 400,000 distinct CDR3 sequences, with about 25% occurring only once. The sample consisted of PBMCs or a T cell subset sorted from them (not recorded which). The origin of the receptors is an adult woman who had mild COVID-19 (a few samples of this study predate the infection). Cell type and time point are not known.

This clonotype was seen a handful of times. This chain links TRBV12-3 or TRBV12-4 with TRBJ1-2; D possibly corresponds to TRBD1 (6 bases). The CDR3 covers 14 residues. Trimming removed 7 bases from V and 0 bases from J, with 12 bases in between. The CDR3 bases are TGTGCCAGCACAAGACAGGCTACTAACTATGGCTACACCTTC. Encoded protein: CASTRQATNYGYTF.

This clonotype was recorded a few times. The chain is built from TRBV14 and TRBJ2-7; D might be TRBD2 (7 bases). The germline V gene encodes CDR1 SGHDN and CDR2 FVKESK. The CDR3 is 15 residues long. V gave up 5 bases and J gave up 2 bases, with 16 bases separating them. CDR3 residues: CASSGGAKPTYEQYF. CDR3 DNA: TGTGCCAGCAGCGGGGGGGCCAAACCCACCTACGAGCAGTACTTC.

This clonotype has a handful of counts. The rearrangement uses TRBV4-1 and TRBJ2-7; D gene uncertain. The CDR3 covers 14 residues. V was cut by 4 bases and J by 3 bases, with 13 bases left in between. Germline CDR1 reads MGHRA; CDR2 reads YSYEKL. CDR3 sequence reads: CASSLIKASYEQYF. The CDR3 nucleotides read TGCGCCAGCAGCCTCATTAAGGCCAGCTACGAGCAGTACTTC.

The chain joins TRBV12-3 or TRBV12-4 to TRBJ2-1, with TRBD2 matching 9 bases. The junction had 6 bases not matched to a gene; V was cut back by 8 bases and J by 4 bases. The CDR3 is 14 residues long. This chain's CDR3 is CASGLAGNYNEQFF. CDR3 in DNA: TGTGCCAGCGGTCTAGCGGGGAATTACAATGAGCAGTTCTTC.

This clonotype was seen more than once but under ten times. The chain recombines TRBV20-1 with TRBJ1-5; D gene uncertain. V dropped 5 bases and J dropped 0 bases, with 14 bases sitting between them. Germline V gene lookup returns CDR1 DFQATT and CDR2 SNEGSKA (reference sequence). This CDR3 is built from 15 residues. The CDR3 coding sequence is TGCAGTGCTTCAGACCGAGCTTATAGCAATCAGCCCCAGCATTTT. It is translated as CSASDRAYSNQPQHF.

This clonotype occurred a few times. V and J are TRBV4-2 and TRBJ2-3, with 10 bases matching TRBD1. The CDR3 contains 16 residues. Per germline, CDR1 LGHNA and CDR2 YNFKEQ. V was pared by 3 bases and J by 3 bases, with 6 bases of the junction left unmatched. The CDR3: CASSQAPGQGTDTQYF. CDR3 in DNA: TGTGCCAGCAGCCAGGCGCCGGGACAGGGGACAGATACGCAGTATTTT.

The chain has TRBV4-3 and TRBJ1-2; no firm D call. The CDR3 runs to 15 residues. Germline CDR1 reads LGHNA; CDR2 reads YSLEER. Trimming removed 3 bases at V and 0 bases at J, with 11 bases between. CDR3 region: CASSQGALANYGYTF. The CDR3 DNA follows: TGCGCCAGCAGCCAGGGCGCTTTAGCTAACTATGGCTACACCTTC.

The rearrangement links TRBV15 to TRBJ1-5; D unresolved. Trimming left V 0 bases short and J 4 bases short, with 4 bases between. Germline V gene sequence: CDR1 LNHNV, CDR2 YYDKDF (reference sequence). The CDR3 runs 13 residues. The CDR3, as DNA: TGTGCCACCAGCAGAGATCAGAATCAGCCCCAGCATTTT. This sequence encodes CATSRDQNQPQHF.

The table lists this clonotype with a count of one. The chain has TRBV7-9 and TRBJ2-1; 8 bases align to TRBD2. CDR3 size: 16 residues. Unmatched junction bases numbered 10, after V lost 5 bases and J lost 4 bases. Germline V gives CDR1 SEHNR, CDR2 FQNEAQ (reference sequence). As DNA, the CDR3 is TGTGCCAGCAGCCAAAGTAGACGACTAGCGTACAATGAGCAGTTCTTC. This codes for CASSQSRRLAYNEQFF.